This T cell receptor beta chain was observed in a study of T-cell reconstitution after alpha-beta-depleted transplantation in children. Trimming took 6 bases from V and 6 from J; bases not matched to a gene: 9. Germline lookup yields CDR1 SQVTM and CDR2 ANQGSEA. CDR3 length: 13 amino acids. During its preparation, the TCRbeta library received unique molecular identifiers. TCRdb re-analysed the PCR reads in MiXCR, keeping a single row per CDR3 protein. The sample yields around 480,000 distinct CDR3 sequences, 30% to 35% seen once. Specimen: PBMCs from the stem cell graft donor, collected from the stem cell graft. The V gene is TRBV29-1, the J gene TRBJ2-3; 7 positions match TRBD1. This clonotype was obtained from a human donor who donated a stem cell graft to a child with aplastic anemia. This CDR3 is CSVDLRGSDTQYF. In DNA form, the CDR3 reads TGCAGCGTGGACCTCAGGGGGTCCGATACGCAGTATTTT.